The 18 T cell receptor beta chains given below trace back to one sample, sequenced in a study of blood T cell repertoires in COVID-19 (dated by TCRdb to the early 2020s). Receptors were amplified or captured by the immunoSEQ multiplex PCR assay. TCRdb stores this immuneACCESS table with in-frame sequences only. Part of the clones is absent; in the studies checked, under half of the shortfall reflects unresolved V genes, and no reason is known for the rest. The sample records tens of thousands of clones, approximately 93% of which are singletons. The ten largest make up around 3.6% of the sample. Sequences were obtained from peripheral blood. These receptors originate from a man aged 60 to 75 with acute or convalescent COVID-19.

The J gene is TRBJ2-5, the V gene TRBV5-6; 13 bases fit TRBD2. V gave up 0 bases and J gave up 3 bases; unmatched junction bases: 8. CDR3 length: 18 residues. Germline assignment: CDR1 SGHDT and CDR2 YYEEEE. The CDR3 DNA reads TGTGCCAGCAGCTTGGAATTGGTACTAGCGGGAGGGAAAGAGACCCAGTACTTC. Translated: CASSLELVLAGGKETQYF.

This chain connects TRBV6-5 to TRBJ2-3; TRBD2 might be the D (6 bases). The CDR3 has 15 residues. CDR1 and CDR2 (germline): MNHEY, SVGAGI. The V and J ends lost 7 bases and 3 bases respectively, with 17 bases between them. CDR3 coding DNA: TGTGCCAGCACCTCCGGGACTCAAGTTACAGATACGCAGTATTTT. Protein product: CASTSGTQVTDTQYF.

The chain uses TRBV3-1 (or the pseudogene TRBV3-2) and TRBJ2-2; the D gene is possibly TRBD2 (5 bases). Per the germline V gene, CDR1 is LGHDT and CDR2 is YNNKEL (reference sequence). This CDR3 region has 17 residues. V was pared by 6 bases and J by 3 bases, with 20 bases between. For the CDR3, the DNA is TGTGCCAGCAGTCGCACTATGCCCGGGAAGGACACCGGGGAGCTGTTTTTT. Protein: CASSRTMPGKDTGELFF.

The chain is built from TRBV27 and TRBJ1-2, with TRBD1 as a possible D gene (5 bases). V was pared by 0 bases and J by 1 base, with 12 bases between. The CDR3 length is 16 residues. From germline, CDR1 is MNHEY and CDR2 SMNVEV (reference sequence). The CDR3 here is CASSLSQGSDNYGYTF. The DNA of the CDR3 is TGTGCCAGCAGTTTATCCCAGGGTAGTGATAACTATGGCTACACCTTC.

This clone was seen only once. This sequence joins TRBV19 and TRBJ2-3, with a possible D match to TRBD1 (5 bases). This CDR3 is built from 13 residues. The V gene lost 6 bases and the J gene lost 3 bases, with 10 bases spanning the gap. CDR1 and CDR2 (germline): LNHDA, SQIVND (reference sequence). DNA for the CDR3: TGTGCCAGTAGGGGGCAGGGAACAGATACGCAGTATTTT. It encodes CASRGQGTDTQYF.

The rearrangement joins TRBV20-1 to TRBJ1-1; D unresolved. Germline assignment: CDR1 DFQATT and CDR2 SNEGSKA (reference sequence). CDR3 size: 13 residues. The ends were cut back, 3 bases at V and 6 bases at J, with 14 bases in the middle. The CDR3 DNA is TGCAGTGCTAGTCCCGTTTATAGTTCTGAAGCTTTCTTT. Translation: CSASPVYSSEAFF.

The chain is built from TRBV5-4 and TRBJ2-7, with 10 bases that match TRBD1. The CDR3 extends over 13 amino acids. Germline CDR1 is SGHNT and CDR2 is YYREEE (reference sequence). Germline trimming cut 5 bases from V and 6 bases from J; bases unmatched to any gene: 5. DNA of the CDR3: TGTGCCAGCAGTAGGGGACAGGGGAGCGAGCAGTACTTC. It codes for CASSRGQGSEQYF.

This clone has a single count. This sequence joins TRBV10-3 and TRBJ2-7; D is possibly TRBD1 (6 bases). Germline CDR1 ENHRY, CDR2 SYGVKD. The CDR3 consists of 15 residues. Trimming took 2 bases from V and 6 from J, leaving 17 bases between them. The CDR3 is CAISEKLQGSREQYF. CDR3 bases: TGTGCCATCAGTGAGAAACTACAGGGAAGCCGCGAGCAGTACTTC.

J is TRBJ2-7 and V is TRBV7-9, with TRBD2 matching 7 bases. This CDR3 spans 15 amino acids. The germline V gene has CDR1 SEHNR and CDR2 FQNEAQ (reference sequence). The CDR3 sequence is CAIRGLAELSYEQYF. The CDR3, as DNA: TGTGCGATCCGTGGCCTAGCGGAACTGTCCTACGAGCAGTACTTC.

The genes are TRBV4-2 and TRBJ2-1; D is possibly TRBD2 (6 bases). The germline V and J ends were trimmed by 1 base and 6 bases, with 19 bases remaining between them. The CDR3 sequence is 17 residues long. Germline loops: CDR1 LGHNA, CDR2 YNFKEQ. In DNA, the CDR3 is TGTGCCAGCAGCCAAGGGGGTAGCGGCGTATTGGGCAATGAGCAGTTCTTC. This codes for CASSQGGSGVLGNEQFF.

The CDR3 nucleotides read TGTGCCAGCAGTTCGACAGGGGACACTGAAGCTTTCTTT. It translates to CASSSTGDTEAFF. V and J are TRBV6-5 and TRBJ1-1; 8 positions match TRBD1. The CDR3 runs to 13 residues. Losses at the gene ends were 4 bases for V and 3 bases for J; bases not matched to a gene: 1. Germline V gene data show CDR1 as MNHEY and CDR2 as SVGAGI.

The genes are TRBV2 and TRBJ1-5; 9 bases map to TRBD1. Germline V gene lookup returns CDR1 SNHLY and CDR2 FYNNEI. V was pared by 6 bases and J by 1 base, with 4 bases of the junction left unmatched. CDR3 size: 15 residues. The CDR3 loop reads CASRGTGSSNQPQHF. The CDR3 nucleotides are TGTGCCAGCAGGGGGACAGGGTCGAGCAATCAGCCCCAGCATTTT.

The V gene is TRBV15, the J gene TRBJ1-2; a weak D match, TRBD1 (6 bases). Germline V CDR1 and CDR2: LNHNV, YYDKDF (reference sequence). With 0 bases removed from V and 5 bases from J, the gap between germline ends came to 13 bases. The CDR3 contains 15 residues. For the CDR3, the DNA is TGTGCCACCAGCAGAGATCAAGGGGGAAGGTATGGCTACACCTTC. It translates to CATSRDQGGRYGYTF.

The chain combines TRBV13 with TRBJ1-6; TRBD1 agrees at 8 bases. With 9 bases clipped from V and 7 bases from J, the junction kept 5 bases outside the gene matches. CDR3 length: 13 amino acids. CDR1 and CDR2 (germline): PRHDT, FYEKMQ (reference sequence). The CDR3 sequence is CASGQGRNSPLHF. Written as DNA, the CDR3 is TGTGCCAGTGGACAGGGCAGGAATTCACCCCTCCACTTT.

The V call is TRBV7-3, the J call TRBJ2-5; 11 bases match TRBD2. The CDR3 contains 18 residues. With V trimmed by 5 bases and J by 0 bases, 11 bases remained unmatched. The germline V gene encodes CDR1 SGHTA and CDR2 FQGTGA. Here the CDR3 reads CASSPGLAVGGYQETQYF. The CDR3 DNA follows: TGTGCCAGCAGCCCGGGACTAGCGGTGGGGGGGTACCAAGAGACCCAGTACTTC.

The chain uses TRBV6-2 or TRBV6-3 and TRBJ2-5; 13 bases fit TRBD2. Per the germline V gene, CDR1 is MNHEY and CDR2 is SVGEGT. V shed 2 bases, J shed 5 bases, and the junction held 14 bases outside the gene matches. The CDR3 spans 19 residues. The CDR3, as DNA: TGTGCCAGCAGTTACGGGACTAGCGGGAACAGGCATTGGGGGGAGACCCAGTACTTC. This codes for CASSYGTSGNRHWGETQYF.

The V call is TRBV7-6, the J call TRBJ1-1; 8 positions match TRBD1. V lost 5 bases and J lost 0; bases outside the gene matches: 11. CDR1 and CDR2 (germline): SGHVS, FNYEAQ. CDR3 length: 17 amino acids. CDR3 sequence reads: CASSDIWTGSLNTEAFF. The CDR3 nucleotides are TGTGCCAGCAGCGATATCTGGACAGGGTCTTTGAACACTGAAGCTTTCTTT.

The chain has TRBV18 and TRBJ1-2; the D gene is possibly TRBD1 (6 bases). Germline values: CDR1 KGHSH, CDR2 LQKENI. The germline V and J ends were trimmed by 1 base and 6 bases, with 15 bases remaining between them. CDR3 length equals 15 residues. CDR3 loop: CASSPLFPGDDGYTF. The CDR3 region has the DNA TGTGCCAGCTCACCACTTTTTCCAGGGGATGATGGCTACACCTTC. Full variable domain (missing parts from reference TRBV18 and TRBJ1-2): NAGVMQNPRHLVRRRGQEARLRCSPMKGHSHVYWYRQLPEEGLKFMVYLQKENIIDESGMPKERFSAEFPKEGPSILRIQQVVRGDSAAYFCASSPLFPGDDGYTFGSGTRLTVV.